Each of the 9 T cell receptor beta chains below was sequenced from the same sample in a study of cytomegalovirus exposure and HLA in healthy donors (TCRdb year 2017). Library preparation was by the immunoSEQ multiplex PCR assay. For the multiplex PCR, a mixture combining 60 forward primers for TCR Vbeta segments and 13 reverse primers for TCR Jbeta segments was used. Here the immuneACCESS table is served through TCRdb, limited to in-frame sequences with V and J called. Missing clones are a known gap in these copies; in checked studies unresolved V genes cover under half, and the rest lacks a known reason. The sample table lists more than 70,000 clones, 76% of them with a count of one. The ten largest clones add up to 4% to 5.5% of the sample. Sequencing input: PBMCs. All receptors derive from a man aged 25-45 years in good health and CMV-seropositive.

This chain uses TRBV9 with TRBJ2-3; 10 bases line up with TRBD2. The CDR3 has 17 amino acids. Germline loops: CDR1 SGDLS, CDR2 YYNGEE. V was pared by 4 bases and J by 5 bases, with 13 bases of the junction left unmatched. CDR3 residues: CASSWGFLAGAGDTQYF. As DNA, the CDR3 is TGTGCCAGCAGCTGGGGGTTCCTAGCGGGGGCGGGAGATACGCAGTATTTT.

V is TRBV5-1 and J is TRBJ1-6; the D gene is possibly TRBD1 (6 bases). V dropped 5 bases and J dropped 0 bases, with 12 bases sitting between them. CDR1 and CDR2 from the germline V gene are SGHRS and YFSETQ. The CDR3 runs to 16 residues. CDR3 residues: CASRAGASSYNSPLHF. Here the CDR3 DNA reads TGCGCCAGCAGGGCGGGGGCCAGCTCCTATAATTCACCCCTCCACTTT.

In the case of this clone: No conserved phenylalanine or tryptophan is present at the end of the CDR3, so a read error is the likely explanation. This rearrangement joins TRBV15 to TRBJ1-2; 7 bases fit TRBD1. Germline trimming cut 0 bases from V and 6 bases from J; bases unmatched to any gene: 7. The CDR3 contains 15 residues. CDR1 is LNHNV and CDR2 is YYDKDF in the germline V gene (reference sequence). The CDR3 loop reads CATSREGDSLHGYTL. DNA for the CDR3: TGTGCCACCAGCAGAGAAGGGGACAGTCTCCATGGCTACACCCTC.

This rearrangement joins TRBV27 to TRBJ1-5; the D gene is possibly TRBD1 (5 bases). Trimming left V 3 bases short and J 4 bases short, with 10 bases between. Germline V gene lookup returns CDR1 MNHEY and CDR2 SMNVEV (reference sequence). The length of the CDR3 is 14 residues. Here the CDR3 DNA reads TGTGCCAGCAGTTTCTGGGGGAGGAATCAGCCCCAGCATTTT. Amino acid sequence: CASSFWGRNQPQHF.

CDR3 sequence: CASSPGGLAGGPWAETQYF. The DNA of the CDR3 is TGTGCCAGCAGTCCAGGGGGACTAGCGGGAGGGCCATGGGCGGAGACCCAGTACTTC. The V call is TRBV28, the J call TRBJ2-5, with TRBD2 matching 16 bases. The CDR3 is 19 amino acids. V shed 5 bases and J 5 bases; nucleotides not matched to a gene: 14. The germline CDR1 and CDR2 sequences are MDHEN and SYDVKM.

The chain is built from TRBV19 and TRBJ2-3; 8 bases are shared with TRBD2. Germline-derived CDR1 and CDR2 are LNHDA and SQIVND (reference sequence). V lost 4 bases to trimming and J lost 0 bases; unmatched junction nucleotides: 6. This CDR3 spans 16 amino acids. CDR3 sequence reads: CASSKGPSGSTDTQYF. The CDR3 coding sequence is TGTGCCAGTAGTAAGGGTCCTAGCGGGAGCACAGATACGCAGTATTTT.

This chain connects TRBV7-9 to TRBJ2-1; D gene unclear. Looked up from germline, CDR1 is SEHNR and CDR2 is FQNEAQ (reference sequence). The CDR3 totals 15 residues. V was pared by 5 bases and J by 0 bases, with 11 bases between. CDR3: CASSPPRGSYNEQFF. The CDR3 DNA sequence: TGTGCCAGCAGCCCCCCGCGCGGCTCCTACAATGAGCAGTTCTTC.

The chain links TRBV28 to TRBJ2-2; 13 bases are a match to TRBD2. The CDR3 is 16 residues long. V shed 8 bases and J 0 bases; nucleotides not matched to a gene: 3. Germline-derived CDR1 and CDR2 are MDHEN and SYDVKM. The CDR3, as DNA: TGTGCCAGCGGGACTAGCGGGGCACCGAACACCGGGGAGCTGTTTTTT. Its protein is CASGTSGAPNTGELFF. Using reference TRBV28 and TRBJ2-2 for the parts outside the CDR3, the full variable domain is DVKVTQSSRYLVKRTGEKVFLECVQDMDHENMFWYRQDPGLGLRLIYFSYDVKMKEKGDIPEGYSVSREKKERFSLILESASTNQTSMYLCASGTSGAPNTGELFFGEGSRLTVL.

The V gene is TRBV20-1, the J gene TRBJ1-1; tentative D call: TRBD1 (5 bases). This CDR3 comprises 11 residues. The V end was cut by 6 bases, the J end by 5 bases, with 10 bases between. Germline assignment: CDR1 DFQATT and CDR2 SNEGSKA (reference sequence). The CDR3, as DNA: TGCAGTGCGAGGGAGGGGACTGAAGCTTTCTTT. Protein: CSAREGTEAFF.